Listed below are T cell receptor beta chains from one sample, sequenced in a study of blood T cell repertoires in COVID-19. Profiled with immunoSEQ multiplex PCR; TCRdb holds only in-frame clones, not every one. The sample records about 200,000 clones, around 94% being singletons. Source material: peripheral blood. These receptors came from a man aged 25-40 years with COVID-19, enrolled during active disease. Both conserved end residues are part of each CDR3. The D gene is left open where the match is weak. Size tells how often a clone was seen (once, few, many) or the class of an expanded clone, and some rows leave it out.

NA,13,TRBV10-3,NA,TRBJ1-2,TGTGCCATCAGTGAGTCTGAAGGGGATGGCTACACCTTC,CAISESEGDGYTF
NA,12,TRBV6-5,NA,TRBJ1-2,TGTGCCAGCAGTTACAGGGGATTGGGCTACACCTTC,CASSYRGLGYTF
NA,12,TRBV2,NA,TRBJ1-6,TGTGCCAGCAGTGTTAGCCCGTCACCCCTCCACTTT,CASSVSPSPLHF
NA,14,TRBV5-6,NA,TRBJ2-5,TGTGCCAGCAGCCGGGCAGGGAACCAAGAGACCCAGTACTTC,CASSRAGNQETQYF
NA,13,TRBV30,NA,TRBJ1-5,TGTGCCTGGAGATCAGGGGGCAATCAGCCCCAGCATTTT,CAWRSGGNQPQHF
TRBD1,14,TRBV2,NA,TRBJ2-2,TGTGCCAGCAGTGAACGGACAGGGAACGGGGAGCTGTTTTTT,CASSERTGNGELFF
TRBD1,14,TRBV30,NA,TRBJ1-4,TGTGCCTGGAGTGTCCCAGGGGGTAATGAAAAACTGTTTTTT,CAWSVPGGNEKLFF
TRBD1,14,TRBV7-3,NA,TRBJ2-3,TGTGCCAGCACCAGGACAGGGGGCACAGATACGCAGTATTTT,CASTRTGGTDTQYF
NA,10,TRBV20-1,NA,TRBJ1-2,TGCAGTGCTAGGGACTCTGGCTACACCTTC,CSARDSGYTF
TRBD2,16,TRBV4-2,NA,TRBJ2-5,TGTGCCAGCAGCCAAGATAGAAGCGGGGGGCAAGAGACCCAGTACTTC,CASSQDRSGGQETQYF
NA,15,TRBV5-1,NA,TRBJ2-2,TGCGCCAGCCGGCTAGCTTTAAGGAACACCGGGGAGCTGTTTTTT,CASRLALRNTGELFF
TRBD1,16,TRBV19,NA,TRBJ2-5,TGTGCCAGTACCGCCCGGGGACAGGGGATAGCGGAGACCCAGTACTTC,CASTARGQGIAETQYF
NA,15,TRBV5-1,NA,TRBJ2-1,TGCGCCAGCAGCTTGGATGTTGGCGGGGCACATGAGCAGTTCTTC,CASSLDVGGAHEQFF
NA,16,TRBV15,once,TRBJ1-5,TGTGCCACCAGCAGAGATGGCAGGGGATGGAATCAGCCCCAGCATTTT,CATSRDGRGWNQPQHF
NA,15,TRBV5-1,NA,TRBJ2-2,TGCGCCAGCAGCTTGGTACAGACGAACACCGGGGAGCTGTTTTTT,CASSLVQTNTGELFF
NA,16,TRBV2,NA,TRBJ2-1,TGTGCCAGCTTCACCCCCGGAGTACGCTTATGGGATGAGCAGTTCTTC,CASFTPGVRLWDEQFF
NA,9,TRBV19,NA,TRBJ2-7,TGTGCCAGTCTCCACGAGCAGTACTTC,CASLHEQYF
TRBD1,13,TRBV6-5,NA,TRBJ2-7,TGTGCCAGCAGCTCGGGACAGGGGCGCGAGCAGTACTTC,CASSSGQGREQYF
NA,15,TRBV11-1,NA,TRBJ1-3,TGTGCCAGCAGAAGACAGGCGAACTCTGGAAACACCATATATTTT,CASRRQANSGNTIYF
NA,14,TRBV12-5,NA,TRBJ1-5,TGTGCTAGTGGTTTGGATACAGGGAATCAGCCCCAGCATTTT,CASGLDTGNQPQHF
TRBD1,14,TRBV19,NA,TRBJ1-5,TGTGCCAGTAGCGGAGGGGGCGGCAATCAGCCCCAGCATTTT,CASSGGGGNQPQHF
NA,15,TRBV6-1,NA,TRBJ1-6,TGTGCCAGCAGTGACGGGGGACGGGTTAATTCACCCCTCCACTTT,CASSDGGRVNSPLHF
TRBD1,16,TRBV28,NA,TRBJ1-1,TGTGCCAGTCGGAGGACAGGGCAAATCTTGAACACTGAAGCTTTCTTT,CASRRTGQILNTEAFF
NA,15,TRBV5-1,once,TRBJ1-4,TGCGCCAGCAGCTTGTCTGAGGGGGCTAATGAAAAACTGTTTTTT,CASSLSEGANEKLFF
TRBD1,17,TRBV19,NA,TRBJ1-3,TGTGCCAGTAGTTACACGACAGGGCGTCTCTCTGGAAACACCATATATTTT,CASSYTTGRLSGNTIYF
NA,15,TRBV2,NA,TRBJ2-3,TGTGCCAGCAGTGAAAGGGGTCCGGGCCCAGATACGCAGTATTTT,CASSERGPGPDTQYF
TRBD2,16,TRBV19,NA,TRBJ2-3,TGTGCCAGTAGTTGGGCTAGCGGGCGCAGCACAGATACGCAGTATTTT,CASSWASGRSTDTQYF
NA,15,TRBV27,NA,TRBJ1-1,TGTGCCAGCAGTTTATCTTTCAGATTGAACACTGAAGCTTTCTTT,CASSLSFRLNTEAFF
NA,14,TRBV12-2,NA,TRBJ2-1,TGTGCAACCAGGACTAGCCCCACACGGAATGAGCAGTTCTTC,CATRTSPTRNEQFF
TRBD2,18,TRBV5-4,NA,TRBJ2-2,TGTGCCAGCACTCAAGGACTAGCGGGGGGGCGGAGCACCGGGGAGCTGTTTTTT,CASTQGLAGGRSTGELFF
NA,17,TRBV18,NA,TRBJ1-2,TGTGCCAGCTCCCCCTCGGAAGTCGGGATATCTAACTATGGCTACACCTTC,CASSPSEVGISNYGYTF
NA,13,TRBV4-1,NA,TRBJ1-6,TGCGCCAGCAGCCAAGTAGGAGGCTCACCCCTCCACTTT,CASSQVGGSPLHF
NA,13,TRBV29-1,NA,TRBJ1-1,TGCAGCGTTGCCCAGGTCTTGGGCACTGAAGCTTTCTTT,CSVAQVLGTEAFF
TRBD2,16,TRBV6-2/TRBV6-3,few,TRBJ2-1,TGTGCCAGCAGCCAAAGGAGACTAGCGGGGATGGATGAGCAGTTCTTC,CASSQRRLAGMDEQFF